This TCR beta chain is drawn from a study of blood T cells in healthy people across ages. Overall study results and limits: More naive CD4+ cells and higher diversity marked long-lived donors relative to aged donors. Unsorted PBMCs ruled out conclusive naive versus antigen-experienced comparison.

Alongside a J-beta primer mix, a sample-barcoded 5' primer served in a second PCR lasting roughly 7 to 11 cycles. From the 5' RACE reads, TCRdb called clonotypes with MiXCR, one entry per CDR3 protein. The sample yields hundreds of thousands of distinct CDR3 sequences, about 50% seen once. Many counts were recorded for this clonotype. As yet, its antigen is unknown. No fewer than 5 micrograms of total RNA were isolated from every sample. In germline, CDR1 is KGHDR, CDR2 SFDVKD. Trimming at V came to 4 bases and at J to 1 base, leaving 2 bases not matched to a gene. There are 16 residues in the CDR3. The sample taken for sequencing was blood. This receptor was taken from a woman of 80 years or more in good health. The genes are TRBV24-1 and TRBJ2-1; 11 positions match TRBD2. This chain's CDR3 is CATSDLAGGSYNEQFF. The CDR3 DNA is TGTGCCACCAGTGACCTAGCGGGGGGTTCCTACAATGAGCAGTTCTTC.